A single sample gave rise to the 7 T cell receptor beta chains below, sequenced in a study of identical twins. In TCRdb, the 5' RACE reads were re-called with MiXCR into one record per CDR3 protein. The profile shows roughly 240,000 distinct CDR3 sequences, 7.5% of them singletons. Another study also made use of these data, one on yellow fever vaccine responses in identical twins.

Material for sequencing was CD8+ T cells sorted from blood. The receptors originated from a woman between 18 and 30 years old in good health.

With respect to this clonotype: Just one base apart from a much larger clone, this may be a read error. V gene TRBV9 combines with J gene TRBJ2-2, with no clear D. CDR3 size: 16 residues. Trimming left V 3 bases short and J 1 base short, with 13 bases between. Germline values: CDR1 SGDLS, CDR2 YYNGEE. Here the CDR3 reads CASSAGSYLNTGELFF. The CDR3 DNA follows: TGTGCCAGCAGCGCAGGCAGTTACTTGAACACCGGGGAGCTGTTTTTT.

V gene TRBV11-3 combines with J gene TRBJ2-2, with D perhaps assigned TRBD1 or TRBD2 (5 bases each). V was trimmed by 7 bases and J by 2 bases, leaving 14 bases between them. Germline loops: CDR1 SGHNT, CDR2 YENEEA. This CDR3 has 15 amino acids. Here the CDR3 reads CASTKEGRNTGELFF. CDR3 coding DNA: TGTGCCAGCACTAAAGAGGGGAGAAACACCGGGGAGCTGTTTTTT.

This clonotype was found a few times. The V gene is TRBV25-1, the J gene TRBJ2-2; D remains ambiguous. This CDR3 is 14 amino acids long. The germline V gene has CDR1 MGHDK and CDR2 SYGVNS. V was clipped by 5 bases and J by 5 bases, with 12 bases between them. The CDR3 nucleotides are TGTGCCAGCAGTTCCCTAGTCACTACCGGGGAGCTGTTTTTT. This encodes CASSSLVTTGELFF.

This clonotype was counted between two and nine times. The chain combines TRBV12-3 or TRBV12-4 with TRBJ2-2; D unresolved. The CDR3 contains 17 residues. V was cut by 1 base and J by 2 bases, with 14 bases left in between. CDR3 protein: CASSLGVRVSNTGELFF. The CDR3 coding sequence is TGTGCCAGCAGTTTAGGGGTACGAGTATCCAACACCGGGGAGCTGTTTTTT.

This clonotype has more than one count but fewer than ten. The chain combines TRBV24-1 with TRBJ2-3; 14 nucleotides align to TRBD2. The CDR3 contains 17 residues. Trimming took 4 bases from V and 2 from J; bases not matched to a gene: 4. From germline, CDR1 is KGHDR and CDR2 SFDVKD. DNA of the CDR3: TGTGCCACCAGTGAAGGGACTAGCGGGGGTTTCACAGATACGCAGTATTTT. It encodes CATSEGTSGGFTDTQYF.

This chain joins TRBV4-1 and TRBJ2-7; 11 positions match TRBD1. V lost 4 bases and J lost 7; bases outside the gene matches: 18. Germline-derived CDR1 and CDR2 are MGHRA and YSYEKL. The CDR3 length is 18 residues. In nucleotides, the CDR3 is TGCGCCAGCAGCCCCAACACAAGGACAGGGGGCTATATGGGGGAGCAGTACTTC. Its protein product is CASSPNTRTGGYMGEQYF.

Many counts were recorded for this clonotype. The V gene is TRBV4-1, the J gene TRBJ2-7, with a tentative D call TRBD2 (5 bases). This CDR3 is built from 16 residues. Germline CDR1 and CDR2: MGHRA and YSYEKL. Trimming took 2 bases from V and 2 from J, leaving 16 bases between them. The CDR3 loop is CASSQYHTLRAYEQYF. The CDR3 DNA reads as TGCGCCAGCAGCCAATATCACACCTTGAGGGCCTACGAGCAGTACTTC.